These T cell receptor beta chains were read from a single sample in a study of Ad26.COV2.S vaccination and SARS-CoV-2 variants. The method was immunoSEQ multiplex PCR; TCRdb's version includes in-frame clones alone and lacks a portion of them. The sample holds 400,000 to 450,000 clones, 90% seen once. This material consisted of peripheral blood, taken in a trial of Ad26.COV2.S vaccine versus placebo. The receptors originated from a person between 18 and 59 years old who received the Ad26.COV2.S COVID-19 vaccine or a placebo. Both conserved end residues are part of each CDR3. Fields, in order: clone size, D gene, J gene, V gene, CDR3 protein, CDR3 DNA. The D gene is left open where the match is weak. Clone size is shown for a subset of rows, as once, few, many or a class of expanded clone.

>NA|NA|TRBJ1-4|TRBV6-5
CASSYSSRGANEKLFF
TGTGCCAGCAGTTACTCTTCCCGGGGGGCGAATGAAAAACTGTTTTTT
>once|NA|TRBJ2-7|TRBV19
CASRSALRDQGYEQYF
TGTGCCAGTAGAAGCGCACTCCGGGACCAAGGTTACGAGCAGTACTTC
>NA|NA|TRBJ1-1|TRBV3-1/TRBV3-2
CASSQDGTSNTEAFF
TGTGCCAGCAGCCAAGATGGGACTTCAAACACTGAAGCTTTCTTT
>NA|TRBD1|TRBJ2-6|TRBV12-5
CASGLSGTGVSGANVLTF
TGTGCTAGTGGTTTGTCCGGGACAGGCGTCTCTGGGGCCAACGTCCTGACTTTC
>once|TRBD2|TRBJ2-3|TRBV9
CASSVGTSGTDTQYF
TGTGCCAGCAGCGTGGGGACTAGCGGCACAGATACGCAGTATTTT
>NA|NA|TRBJ2-1|TRBV7-2
CASSFLAGSYNEQFF
TGTGCCAGCAGCTTTCTCGCGGGGTCCTACAATGAGCAGTTCTTC
>NA|TRBD1|TRBJ2-1|TRBV5-1
CASSLQSPGQVNNEQFF
TGCGCCAGCAGCTTACAATCACCGGGACAGGTTAACAATGAGCAGTTCTTC
>once|NA|TRBJ2-3|TRBV10-3
CATHSTDTQYF
TGTGCCACTCATAGCACAGATACGCAGTATTTT
>NA|NA|TRBJ2-1|TRBV7-2
CASSTGRQGNEQFF
TGTGCCAGCAGCACCGGGCGGCAAGGGAATGAGCAGTTCTTC
>NA|TRBD1|TRBJ1-5|TRBV28
CASSFPGTGEVGNQPQHF
TGTGCCAGCAGTTTCCCCGGGACAGGGGAAGTAGGCAATCAGCCCCAGCATTTT
>few|NA|TRBJ2-3|TRBV30
CAREQANTQYF
TGTGCCCGAGAACAGGCCAATACGCAGTATTTT
>NA|NA|TRBJ1-1|TRBV3-1/TRBV3-2
CASRLTGTEAFF
TGTGCCAGCAGACTGACGGGGACTGAAGCTTTCTTT
>NA|TRBD2|TRBJ2-2|TRBV15
CATSRGAGGPRTGELFF
TGTGCCACCAGCAGAGGAGCGGGAGGGCCGCGAACCGGGGAGCTGTTTTTT
>NA|NA|TRBJ2-3|TRBV5-1
CASSLLGVTDTQYF
TGCGCCAGCAGCTTACTAGGGGTCACAGATACGCAGTATTTT
>NA|NA|TRBJ2-7|TRBV7-2
CASSFDQRYEQYF
TGTGCCAGCAGCTTCGATCAGCGGTACGAGCAGTACTTC
>NA|TRBD2|TRBJ2-7|TRBV9
CASSVGPFLGGSSYEQYF
TGTGCCAGCAGCGTAGGCCCTTTCCTCGGCGGGAGTTCCTACGAGCAGTACTTC